The 13 T cell receptor beta chains below all came from one sample that was sequenced in a study of cytomegalovirus exposure and HLA in healthy donors. Primers for the PCR totalled 60 Vbeta and 13 Jbeta. Clones were read by immunoSEQ multiplex PCR, and TCRdb kept only the in-frame ones, dropping some. The table has approximately 130,000 clones, around 70% seen once. Sequencing was carried out using PBMCs. These TCRs come from a human donor in good health.

The count of this clone is one. J is TRBJ2-1 and V is TRBV10-3; tentative D call: TRBD2 (5 bases). Germline V gives CDR1 ENHRY, CDR2 SYGVKD. The CDR3 runs to 14 residues. V was trimmed by 10 bases and J by 1 base, leaving 14 bases between them. CDR3 in amino acids: CATEADLSYNEQFF. The CDR3 bases are TGTGCCACGGAGGCGGATTTGTCCTACAATGAGCAGTTCTTC.

The chain combines TRBV7-6 with TRBJ2-7, with a weak D call TRBD1 (6 bases). The CDR3 loop spans 13 amino acids. Germline V gives CDR1 SGHVS, CDR2 FNYEAQ. V was pared by 5 bases and J by 4 bases, with 12 bases between. Written as DNA, the CDR3 is TGTGCCAGCAGCCCAGGTCAGGGGTACGAGCAGTACTTC. It is translated as CASSPGQGYEQYF.

The chain uses TRBV5-4 and TRBJ1-2; TRBD1 matches at 8 bases. Germline trimming cut 3 bases from V and 6 bases from J; bases unmatched to any gene: 4. The CDR3 contains 13 residues. In germline, CDR1 is SGHNT, CDR2 YYREEE (reference sequence). The CDR3: CASSSTTGDGYTF. The CDR3, as DNA: TGTGCCAGCAGCTCGACGACAGGGGATGGCTACACCTTC.

The chain is built from TRBV4-2 and TRBJ2-3; 9 bases are a match to TRBD1. The CDR3 length is 17 residues. Germline CDR1 and CDR2: LGHNA and YNFKEQ. V shed 2 bases and J 1 base; nucleotides not matched to a gene: 7. The CDR3 bases are TGTGCCAGCAGCCAATCCAACAGGGGGCGCGGCACAGATACGCAGTATTTT. Residues: CASSQSNRGRGTDTQYF.

V is TRBV27 and J is TRBJ2-7; 8 bases fit TRBD2. The CDR3 extends over 14 amino acids. Germline values: CDR1 MNHEY, CDR2 SMNVEV (reference sequence). Unmatched junction bases numbered 9, after V lost 7 bases and J lost 4 bases. The DNA of the CDR3 is TGTGCCAGCACCCAGCGGGGGCTCCCTTACGAGCAGTACTTC. It translates to CASTQRGLPYEQYF.

Here the CDR3 reads CSVRTGRNEQFF. CDR3 coding DNA: TGCAGCGTAAGGACAGGGAGGAATGAGCAGTTCTTC. The genes are TRBV29-1 and TRBJ2-1, with TRBD1 matching 8 bases. Germline lookup yields CDR1 SQVTM and CDR2 ANQGSEA. The CDR3 has 12 amino acids. Germline trimming cut 6 bases from V and 7 bases from J; bases unmatched to any gene: 5.

This clone was seen a single time. V usage is TRBV30 and J usage is TRBJ2-5; D remains ambiguous. In germline, CDR1 is GTSNPN, CDR2 SVGIG (reference sequence). The CDR3 loop spans 13 amino acids. V was clipped by 1 base and J by 5 bases, with 11 bases between them. The CDR3 loop reads CAWSERFRETQYF. The CDR3 bases are TGTGCCTGGAGTGAGAGGTTTCGGGAGACCCAGTACTTC. Filled out from reference TRBV30 and TRBJ2-5, the complete variable domain reads SQTIHQWPATLVQPVGSPLSLECTVEGTSNPNLYWYRQAAGRGLQLLFYSVGIGQISSEVPQNLSASRPQDRQFILSSKKLLLSDSGFYLCAWSERFRETQYFGPGTRLLVL.

The chain recombines TRBV7-2 with TRBJ2-7; D remains unclear. CDR3 size: 13 residues. Germline V gives CDR1 SGHTA, CDR2 FQGNSA. The ends were cut back, 1 base at V and 6 bases at J, with 10 bases in the middle. The chain's CDR3 is CASSLDPPSEQYF. In DNA form, the CDR3 reads TGTGCCAGCAGCTTAGATCCCCCGTCCGAGCAGTACTTC.

The CDR3 loop is CAWSGSVYSYNEQFF. CDR3 nucleotide sequence: TGTGCCTGGAGCGGCAGCGTTTACTCCTACAATGAGCAGTTCTTC. This chain connects TRBV30 to TRBJ2-1; D is unresolved. Trimming shortened V by 3 bases and J by 0 bases, and 12 bases separated the two germline ends. This CDR3 contains 15 residues. CDR1 is GTSNPN and CDR2 is SVGIG in the germline V gene (reference sequence).

The chain recombines TRBV4-1 with TRBJ1-4; TRBD1 agrees at 7 bases. The CDR3 is 16 residues long. Germline loops: CDR1 MGHRA, CDR2 YSYEKL. V was clipped by 3 bases and J by 5 bases; unmatched bases: 9. CDR3 loop: CASSHAMGQRNEKLFF. CDR3 nucleotides: TGCGCCAGCAGCCACGCGATGGGACAGAGGAATGAAAAACTGTTTTTT.

To note about this clone: In this CDR3 the conserved last residue, phenylalanine or tryptophan, is missing, so a read error is likely. No DNA is shown, since the ends of the CDR3 on it are uncertain; the CDR3 is the one TCRdb lists. The chain has TRBV19 and TRBJ2-7; the listed D gene, TRBD2, was not tested against the DNA. The CDR3 contains 13 residues when both ends are counted. Per the germline V gene, CDR1 is LNHDA and CDR2 is SQIVND (reference sequence). The CDR3 sequence is CASPSGSPYSSSC.

This clone has just a few counts. The chain links TRBV10-3 to TRBJ2-3, with 8 bases aligning to TRBD2. Trimming at V came to 10 bases and at J to 3 bases, leaving 3 bases not matched to a gene. The germline gives CDR1 ENHRY, CDR2 SYGVKD. This CDR3 comprises 12 residues. The DNA for the CDR3 is TGTGCCACCGGGGGGGAAACAGATACGCAGTATTTT. Its protein product is CATGGETDTQYF.

V and J are TRBV9 and TRBJ1-3; tentative D call: TRBD1 (6 bases). Trimming left V 4 bases short and J 0 bases short, with 17 bases between. Germline lookup yields CDR1 SGDLS and CDR2 YYNGEE. The CDR3 runs 17 residues. The CDR3 nucleotides read TGTGCCAGCAGCACCGAACCCCGGGACACCTCTGGAAACACCATATATTTT. Protein product: CASSTEPRDTSGNTIYF.